This TCR beta chain emerged from a study of cytomegalovirus exposure and HLA in healthy donors. Findings and limits, study-wide: Within a later analysis, the majority of CMV-associated TCR beta chains appeared HLA-restricted. Previous analysis showed most TCR beta V segments were productive about 87% or about 30% of the time. Most TCR sequences were rare, but some public TCRs occurred in many donors. It was assumed in the presence/absence analyses that sequencing depth was roughly uniform across donors.

This clone came up once. Its antigen remains unknown. 13 Jbeta primers and 60 Vbeta primers were used for the PCR. Measured with immunoSEQ multiplex PCR; TCRdb has only the in-frame clones, and not every one. The sample consists of under 200,000 clones, 75% of them appearing once. The receptor's source is a middle-aged woman in good health and CMV-seropositive. The sequencing sample was made of PBMCs.

CDR3 sequence (DNA): TGCGCCAGCAGCCAAGAGCCAGGGCGTAATGAAAAACTGTTTTTT. Its protein product is CASSQEPGRNEKLFF. The chain carries TRBV4-3 and TRBJ1-4; possible D gene TRBD1, 5 bases. CDR1 and CDR2 from the germline V gene are LGHNA and YSLEER. The CDR3 loop spans 15 amino acids. Trimming cost V 0 bases and J 4 bases, with 9 bases left between them.